This is a list of T cell receptor beta chains from one sample in a study of T cells in Graves' hyperthyroidism and ophthalmopathy. TCRdb itself ran the multiplex PCR reads through MiXCR, one entry per CDR3 protein. Found here are hundreds of thousands of distinct CDR3 sequences, 22% of them singletons; the top ten hold 49%. Sequenced material: blood. These TCRs come from a woman aged 70-85 years with Graves' ophthalmopathy. Each CDR3 is given with its conserved first and last residue.

CASSQDRGSRGYTF TRBV4-1
CATAPLGTKGGEQYF TRBV27
CASSYRNSGANVLTF TRBV28
CASSQQGTGELFF TRBV7-2
CAFPTGSWGYTF TRBV30
CSARVPPMGGYTF TRBV20-1
CAITGGGELFF TRBV10-3
CASSYSIGPNQPQHF TRBV6-5
CATSRDLGGYRKEQYF TRBV15
CASSAGTPYNEQFF TRBV2
CASSLVGEVYNEQFF TRBV7-8
CVSSGQGGTDTQYF TRBV5-1
CASSDRDETQYF TRBV19
CASSQGARSYTF TRBV3-1